Sequencing of this T cell receptor beta chain was carried out in a study of blood T cell repertoires in COVID-19. Study-level background: From the United States, Italy and Spain came samples of acute and convalescent COVID-19. PBMCs, B-cell-depleted T cells, or T cells provided the cDNA or gDNA that made up the material.

The germline V and J ends were trimmed by 4 bases and 3 bases, with 6 bases remaining between them. Per the germline V gene, CDR1 is GTSNPN and CDR2 is SVGIG (reference sequence). The CDR3 loop spans 11 amino acids. In terms of age and location, participants ranged from roughly 18 to 95 years and lived in about 25 US areas. Repertoires were generated with immunoSEQ multiplex PCR, while TCRdb's copy carries only in-frame clones and drops some. Among 350,000 to 550,000 clones listed, 87% were seen once. V gene TRBV30 combines with J gene TRBJ1-2, with D possibly TRBD1 on 6 matching bases. This TCR was sampled from a woman younger than 35 with acute COVID-19. Sequenced input: PBMCs or T cells enriched from blood (not recorded which). For the CDR3, the DNA is TGTGCCTGGAACAGGGACTATGGCTACACCTTC. This encodes CAWNRDYGYTF.